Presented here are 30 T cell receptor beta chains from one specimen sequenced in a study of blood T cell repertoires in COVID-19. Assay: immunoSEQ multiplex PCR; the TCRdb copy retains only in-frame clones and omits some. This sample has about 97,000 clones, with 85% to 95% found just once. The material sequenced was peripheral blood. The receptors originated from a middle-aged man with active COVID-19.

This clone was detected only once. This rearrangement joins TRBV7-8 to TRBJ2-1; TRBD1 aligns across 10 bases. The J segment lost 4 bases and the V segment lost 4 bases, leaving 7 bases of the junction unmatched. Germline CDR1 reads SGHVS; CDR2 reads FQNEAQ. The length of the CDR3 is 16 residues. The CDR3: CASSSREGQGYNEQFF. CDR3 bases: TGTGCCAGCAGCTCGCGAGAGGGACAGGGGTACAATGAGCAGTTCTTC.

The CDR3 DNA is TGCGCCAGCAGCTCCGGGACAGCCTATACCGGGGAGCTGTTTTTT. Translation gives CASSSGTAYTGELFF. The rearrangement joins TRBV5-1 to TRBJ2-2; the match to TRBD1 covers 7 bases. The J segment lost 5 bases and the V segment lost 3 bases, leaving 7 bases of the junction unmatched. Germline V lookup: CDR1 SGHRS, CDR2 YFSETQ. The length of the CDR3 is 15 residues. Together with reference TRBV5-1 and TRBJ2-2, the CDR3 gives the full variable domain: KAGVTQTPRYLIKTRGQQVTLSCSPISGHRSVSWYQQTPGQGLQFLFEYFSETQRNKGNFPGRFSGRQFSNSRSEMNVSTLELGDSALYLCASSSGTAYTGELFFGEGSRLTVL.

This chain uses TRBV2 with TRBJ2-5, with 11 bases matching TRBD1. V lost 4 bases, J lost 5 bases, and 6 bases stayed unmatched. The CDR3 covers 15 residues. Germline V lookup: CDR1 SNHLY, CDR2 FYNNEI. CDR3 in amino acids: CASSVGTGGMETQYF. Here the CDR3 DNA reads TGTGCCAGCAGTGTAGGGACAGGGGGGATGGAGACCCAGTACTTC.

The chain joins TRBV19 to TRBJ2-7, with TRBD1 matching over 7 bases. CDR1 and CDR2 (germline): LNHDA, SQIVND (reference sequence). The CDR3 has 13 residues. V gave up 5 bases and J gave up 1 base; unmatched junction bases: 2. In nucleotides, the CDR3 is TGTGCCAGTAGTTCGGGACAGTCCTACGAGCAGTACTTC. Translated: CASSSGQSYEQYF.

The CDR3 loop reads CASRDKMNTEAFF. CDR3 nucleotide sequence: TGTGCCAGCCGGGACAAAATGAACACTGAAGCTTTCTTT. The chain couples TRBV19 to TRBJ1-1; perhaps TRBD1 as D (6 bases). Germline V gene sequence: CDR1 LNHDA, CDR2 SQIVND (reference sequence). V was clipped by 9 bases and J by 0 bases, with 11 bases between them. This CDR3 is built from 13 residues.

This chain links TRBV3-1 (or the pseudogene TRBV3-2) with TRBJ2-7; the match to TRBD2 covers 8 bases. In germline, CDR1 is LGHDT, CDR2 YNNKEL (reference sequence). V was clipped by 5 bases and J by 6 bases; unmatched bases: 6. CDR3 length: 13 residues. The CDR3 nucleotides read TGTGCCAGCAGCGCGGGGGGTATCGGCGAGCAGTACTTC. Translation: CASSAGGIGEQYF.

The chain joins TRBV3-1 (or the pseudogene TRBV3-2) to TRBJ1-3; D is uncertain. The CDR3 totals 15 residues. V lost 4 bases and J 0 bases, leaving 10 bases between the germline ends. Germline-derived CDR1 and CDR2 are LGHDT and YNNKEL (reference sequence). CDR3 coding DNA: TGTGCCAGCAGCCCGACTATAAACTCTGGAAACACCATATATTTT. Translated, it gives CASSPTINSGNTIYF.

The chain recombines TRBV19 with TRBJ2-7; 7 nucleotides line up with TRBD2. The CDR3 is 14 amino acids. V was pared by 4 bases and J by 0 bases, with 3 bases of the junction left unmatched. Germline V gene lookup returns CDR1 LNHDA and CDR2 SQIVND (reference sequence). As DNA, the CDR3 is TGTGCCAGTAGTAGCGGGAGAAGCTCCTACGAGCAGTACTTC. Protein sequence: CASSSGRSSYEQYF.

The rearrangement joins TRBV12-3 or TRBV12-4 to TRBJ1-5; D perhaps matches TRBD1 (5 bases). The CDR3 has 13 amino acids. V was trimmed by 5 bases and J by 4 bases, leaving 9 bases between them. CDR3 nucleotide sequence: TGTGCCAGCAGTCCCGGGGGGAATCAGCCCCAGCATTTT. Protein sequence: CASSPGGNQPQHF.

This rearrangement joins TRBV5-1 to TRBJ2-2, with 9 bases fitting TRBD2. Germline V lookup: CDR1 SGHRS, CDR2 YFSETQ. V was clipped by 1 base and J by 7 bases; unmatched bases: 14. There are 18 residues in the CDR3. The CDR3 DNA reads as TGCGCCAGCAGCTTGATTAGTCTAGCGGGAACCGGCGGCGGGGAGCTGTTTTTT. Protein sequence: CASSLISLAGTGGGELFF.

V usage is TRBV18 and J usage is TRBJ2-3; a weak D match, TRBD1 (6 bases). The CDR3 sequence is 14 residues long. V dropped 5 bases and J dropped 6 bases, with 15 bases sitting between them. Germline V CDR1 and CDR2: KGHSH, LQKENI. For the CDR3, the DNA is TGTGCCAGCTCAGCCGACAGGTTCTGGGATACGCAGTATTTT. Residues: CASSADRFWDTQYF.

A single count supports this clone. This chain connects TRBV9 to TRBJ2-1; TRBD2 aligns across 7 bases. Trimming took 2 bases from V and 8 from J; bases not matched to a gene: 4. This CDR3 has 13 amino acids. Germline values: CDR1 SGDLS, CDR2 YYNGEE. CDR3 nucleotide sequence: TGTGCCAGCAGCGTCTTCGCGGGAGATGAGCAGTTCTTC. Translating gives CASSVFAGDEQFF.

The CDR3 loop reads CASSFKTGLSNQPQHF. DNA of the CDR3: TGTGCCAGCAGCTTTAAGACAGGACTTAGCAATCAGCCCCAGCATTTT. The gene calls are TRBV5-6 and TRBJ1-5, with D perhaps matching TRBD1 (6 bases). Per the germline V gene, CDR1 is SGHDT and CDR2 is YYEEEE. The V gene lost 2 bases and the J gene lost 0 bases, with 12 bases spanning the gap. The CDR3 is 16 residues long.

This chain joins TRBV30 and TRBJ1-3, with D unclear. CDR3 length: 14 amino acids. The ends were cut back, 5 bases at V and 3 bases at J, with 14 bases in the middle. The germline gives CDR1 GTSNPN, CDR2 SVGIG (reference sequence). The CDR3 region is CAWALGLSGNTIYF. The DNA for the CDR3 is TGTGCCTGGGCCCTTGGACTGAGTGGAAACACCATATATTTT.

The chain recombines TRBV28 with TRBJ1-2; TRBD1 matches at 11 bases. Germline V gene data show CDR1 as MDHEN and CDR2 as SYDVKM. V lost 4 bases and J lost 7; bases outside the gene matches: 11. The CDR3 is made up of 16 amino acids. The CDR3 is CASSSPWTGGAGGYTF. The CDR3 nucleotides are TGTGCCAGCAGTTCACCTTGGACAGGGGGCGCGGGTGGCTACACCTTC.

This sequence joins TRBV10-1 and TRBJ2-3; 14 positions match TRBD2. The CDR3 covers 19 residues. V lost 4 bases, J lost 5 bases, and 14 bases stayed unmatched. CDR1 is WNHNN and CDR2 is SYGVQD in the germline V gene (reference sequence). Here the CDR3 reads CASSATLTSGRALRDTQYF. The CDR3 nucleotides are TGCGCCAGCAGTGCCACCCTGACTAGCGGGAGGGCCCTCAGAGATACGCAGTATTTT.

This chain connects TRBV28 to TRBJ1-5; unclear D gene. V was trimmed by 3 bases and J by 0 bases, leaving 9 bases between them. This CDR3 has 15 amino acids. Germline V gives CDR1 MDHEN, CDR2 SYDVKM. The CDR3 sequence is CASSFSSNSNQPQHF. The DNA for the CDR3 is TGTGCCAGCAGTTTCTCCAGTAATAGCAATCAGCCCCAGCATTTT.

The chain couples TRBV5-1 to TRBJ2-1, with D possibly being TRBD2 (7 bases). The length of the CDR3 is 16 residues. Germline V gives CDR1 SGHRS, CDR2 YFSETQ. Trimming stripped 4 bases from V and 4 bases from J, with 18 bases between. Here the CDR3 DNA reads TGCGCCAGCAGCGCCCCCGGGGGGCGGACATACAATGAGCAGTTCTTC. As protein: CASSAPGGRTYNEQFF.

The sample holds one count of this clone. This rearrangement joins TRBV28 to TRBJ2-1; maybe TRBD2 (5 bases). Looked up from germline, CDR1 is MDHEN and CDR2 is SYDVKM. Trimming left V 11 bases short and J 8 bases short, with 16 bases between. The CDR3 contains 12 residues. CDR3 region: CALKSSRDEQFF. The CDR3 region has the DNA TGTGCCCTAAAGTCTAGCCGGGATGAGCAGTTCTTC.

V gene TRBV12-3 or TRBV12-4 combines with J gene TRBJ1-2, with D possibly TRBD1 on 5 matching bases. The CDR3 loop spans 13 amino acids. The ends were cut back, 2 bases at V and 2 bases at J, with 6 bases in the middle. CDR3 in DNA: TGTGCCAGCAGTTTAAACAGGAACTATGGCTACACCTTC. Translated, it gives CASSLNRNYGYTF.

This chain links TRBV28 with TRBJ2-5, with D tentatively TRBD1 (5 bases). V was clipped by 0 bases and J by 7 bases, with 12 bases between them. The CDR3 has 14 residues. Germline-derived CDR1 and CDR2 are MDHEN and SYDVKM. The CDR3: CASSLWSGLGTQYF. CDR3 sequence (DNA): TGTGCCAGCAGTTTATGGTCAGGGTTGGGGACCCAGTACTTC.

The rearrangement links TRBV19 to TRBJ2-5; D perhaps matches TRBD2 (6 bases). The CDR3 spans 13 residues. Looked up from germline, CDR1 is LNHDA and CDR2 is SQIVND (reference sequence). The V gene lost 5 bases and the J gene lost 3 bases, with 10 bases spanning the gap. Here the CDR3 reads CASSPVAEETQYF. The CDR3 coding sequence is TGTGCCAGTAGTCCCGTAGCGGAAGAGACCCAGTACTTC.

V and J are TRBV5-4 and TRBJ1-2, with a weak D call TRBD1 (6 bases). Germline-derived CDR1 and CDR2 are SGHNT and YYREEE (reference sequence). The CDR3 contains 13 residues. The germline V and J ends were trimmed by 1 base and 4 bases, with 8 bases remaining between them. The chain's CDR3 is CASSLWTVYGYTF. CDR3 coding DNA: TGTGCCAGCAGCTTGTGGACAGTCTATGGCTACACCTTC. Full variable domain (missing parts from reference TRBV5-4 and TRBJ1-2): ETGVTQSPTHLIKTRGQQVTLRCSSQSGHNTVSWYQQALGQGPQFIFQYYREEENGRGNFPPRFSGLQFPNYSSELNVNALELDDSALYLCASSLWTVYGYTFGSGTRLTVV.

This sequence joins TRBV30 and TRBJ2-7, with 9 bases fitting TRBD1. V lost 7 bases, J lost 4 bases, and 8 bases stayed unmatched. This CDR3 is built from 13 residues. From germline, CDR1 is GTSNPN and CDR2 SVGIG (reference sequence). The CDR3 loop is CAFEAGQGYEQYF. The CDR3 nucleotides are TGTGCCTTCGAGGCGGGACAGGGTTACGAGCAGTACTTC. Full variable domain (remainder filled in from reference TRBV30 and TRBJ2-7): SQTIHQWPATLVQPVGSPLSLECTVEGTSNPNLYWYRQAAGRGLQLLFYSVGIGQISSEVPQNLSASRPQDRQFILSSKKLLLSDSGFYLCAFEAGQGYEQYFGPGTRLTVT.

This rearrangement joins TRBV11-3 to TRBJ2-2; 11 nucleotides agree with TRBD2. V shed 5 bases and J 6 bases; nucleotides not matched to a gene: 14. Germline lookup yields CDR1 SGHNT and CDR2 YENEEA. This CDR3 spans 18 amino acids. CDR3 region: CASSLDGRTSGPSGELFF. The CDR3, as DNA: TGTGCCAGCAGCCTCGATGGTAGGACTAGCGGGCCGTCCGGGGAGCTGTTTTTT.

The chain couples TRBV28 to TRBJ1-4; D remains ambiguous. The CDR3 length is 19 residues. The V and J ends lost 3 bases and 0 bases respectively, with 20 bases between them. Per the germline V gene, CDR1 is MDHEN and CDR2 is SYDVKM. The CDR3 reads CASSFQPGGPFATNEKLFF. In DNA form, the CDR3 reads TGTGCCAGCAGTTTTCAACCTGGCGGCCCCTTTGCAACTAATGAAAAACTGTTTTTT.

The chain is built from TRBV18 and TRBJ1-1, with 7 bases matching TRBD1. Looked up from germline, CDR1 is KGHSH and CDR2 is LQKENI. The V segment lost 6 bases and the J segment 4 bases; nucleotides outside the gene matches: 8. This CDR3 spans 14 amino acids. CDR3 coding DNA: TGTGCCAGCTCTTTGGAGGGGGCATTCACTGAAGCTTTCTTT. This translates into CASSLEGAFTEAFF.

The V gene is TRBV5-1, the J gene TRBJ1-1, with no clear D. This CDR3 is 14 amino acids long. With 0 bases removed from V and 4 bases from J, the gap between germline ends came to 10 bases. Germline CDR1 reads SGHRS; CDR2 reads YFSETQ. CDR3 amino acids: CASSLAVSSTEAFF. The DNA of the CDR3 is TGCGCCAGCAGCTTGGCGGTCTCCTCCACTGAAGCTTTCTTT.

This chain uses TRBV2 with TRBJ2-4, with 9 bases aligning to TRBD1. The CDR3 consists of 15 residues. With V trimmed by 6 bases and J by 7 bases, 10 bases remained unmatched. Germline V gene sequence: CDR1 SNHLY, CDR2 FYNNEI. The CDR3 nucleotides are TGTGCCAGCAGCCTGGACAGGGGTGGGGGGAACATTCAGTACTTC. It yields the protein CASSLDRGGGNIQYF.

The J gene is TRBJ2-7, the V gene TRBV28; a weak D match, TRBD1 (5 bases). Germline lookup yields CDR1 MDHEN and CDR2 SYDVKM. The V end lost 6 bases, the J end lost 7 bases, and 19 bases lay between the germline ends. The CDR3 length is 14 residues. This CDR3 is CASRLTASTREQYF. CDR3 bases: TGTGCCAGCAGGTTGACAGCCTCTACGAGAGAGCAGTACTTC.